These 18 T cell receptor beta chains were all obtained from the same sample, sequenced in a study of CD8 T cells in ankylosing spondylitis. From the 5' RACE reads, TCRdb called clonotypes with MiXCR, one entry per CDR3 protein. The sample yields 250,000 to 300,000 distinct CDR3 sequences, about 19% seen once. Sequenced material: blood, either unsorted or a sorted T cell fraction (not recorded which). All receptors derive from a male donor with ankylosing spondylitis or in good health (not recorded which).

This clonotype was counted a few times. The V call is TRBV5-1, the J call TRBJ2-7, with D uncertain. CDR1 is SGHRS, CDR2 YFSETQ, per germline. Trimming left V 0 bases short and J 5 bases short, with 6 bases between. The CDR3 length is 12 residues. The CDR3 spells CASSLDGNEQYV. The CDR3, as DNA: TGCGCCAGCAGCTTGGACGGCAACGAGCAGTACGTC.

This clonotype has only a few counts. V and J are TRBV6-1 and TRBJ2-5; TRBD1 might be the D (5 bases). The germline V gene has CDR1 MNHNS and CDR2 SASEGT. The CDR3 is 14 residues long. Trimming cost V 5 bases and J 0 bases, with 10 bases left between them. CDR3: CASSPRQNQETQYF. The CDR3, as DNA: TGTGCCAGCAGTCCTAGACAGAACCAAGAGACCCAGTACTTC.

CDR3 protein: CASKGANSPLHF. The CDR3 DNA reads TGTGCCTCAAAGGGGGCGAATTCACCCCTCCACTTT. The chain uses TRBV3-1 and TRBJ1-6, with 7 bases that match TRBD1. The CDR3 runs 12 residues. Germline lookup yields CDR1 LGHDT and CDR2 YNNKEL (reference sequence). V lost 11 bases to trimming and J lost 7 bases; unmatched junction nucleotides: 5.

This clonotype was counted between two and nine times. CDR3 protein: CATTSGETQYF. CDR3 DNA sequence: TGTGCCACCACTTCAGGGGAGACCCAGTACTTC. This chain joins TRBV12-3 or TRBV12-4 and TRBJ2-5, with D tentatively TRBD1 (5 bases). The CDR3 is 11 residues long. Trimming took off 10 bases at V and 5 bases at J, with 11 bases between the two ends.

With respect to this clonotype: Likely a read error: the CDR3 ends without its conserved phenylalanine or tryptophan. The CDR3 is CASSSSPRDEQFL. The DNA for the CDR3 is TGTGCCAGCAGCTCCTCACCTCGGGATGAGCAGTTCCTC. This chain joins TRBV9 and TRBJ2-1; D gene uncertain. Per the germline V gene, CDR1 is SGDLS and CDR2 is YYNGEE. Between the trimmed V and J ends, which lost 4 bases and 8 bases, there was a span of 13 bases. The CDR3 runs to 13 residues.

In this sample, this clonotype turned up a few times. The V gene is TRBV29-1, the J gene TRBJ1-5, with 7 bases matching TRBD1. The CDR3 extends over 14 amino acids. J gave up 7 bases and V 4 bases, and 10 bases lay outside the gene matches. Germline values: CDR1 SQVTM, CDR2 ANQGSEA. The CDR3 DNA reads TGCAGCGTTGTCCCGACAGGGCCAGGGCAGCCCCAGCATTTT. Translation: CSVVPTGPGQPQHF.

The chain recombines TRBV12-3 or TRBV12-4 with TRBJ2-5; 7 bases are a match to TRBD2. Trimming took 5 bases from V and 5 from J; bases not matched to a gene: 11. The CDR3 runs to 15 residues. In DNA form, the CDR3 reads TGTGCCAGCAGTCCGTTAGCGGGCCAAGGGGAGACCCAGTACTTC. Its translation is CASSPLAGQGETQYF.

The chain combines TRBV4-1 with TRBJ1-4; perhaps TRBD1 as D (5 bases). V lost 0 bases and J 11 bases, leaving 13 bases between the germline ends. Germline V gene lookup returns CDR1 MGHRA and CDR2 YSYEKL. CDR3 length: 14 amino acids. CDR3 bases: TGCGCCAGCAGCCAAGAGCGTCTCCCAGGGAAACTGTTTTTT. It translates to CASSQERLPGKLFF.

About this clonotype itself: The germline gene is not matched at one end of the junction; a read error may be the cause. V and J are TRBV12-3 or TRBV12-4 and TRBJ1-2, with D perhaps matching TRBD1 (5 bases). The CDR3 has 15 residues. The CDR3 here is CTSSFGQGANYGYTF. The DNA of the CDR3 is TGTACCAGCAGTTTTGGTCAGGGAGCTAACTATGGCTACACCTTC.

The sample holds a few counts of this clonotype. The rearrangement joins TRBV20-1 to TRBJ1-1, with D tentatively TRBD1 (6 bases). Germline values: CDR1 DFQATT, CDR2 SNEGSKA (reference sequence). This CDR3 contains 13 residues. Trimming took off 6 bases at V and 4 bases at J, with 15 bases between the two ends. The CDR3 bases are TGCAGTGCCGAGACAGGAAGGGGCACTGAAGCTTTCTTT. It yields the protein CSAETGRGTEAFF.

This chain uses TRBV15 with TRBJ2-7; D might be TRBD1 or TRBD2, each matching 5 bases. The CDR3 extends over 16 amino acids. The germline V gene has CDR1 LNHNV and CDR2 YYDKDF (reference sequence). Trimming left V 1 base short and J 7 bases short, with 20 bases between. CDR3 sequence reads: CATSRGLIGVEGEQYV. CDR3 nucleotide sequence: TGTGCCACCAGCAGAGGATTAATTGGGGTAGAGGGGGAGCAGTACGTC.

This clonotype turned up a few times. This chain uses TRBV12-3 or TRBV12-4 with TRBJ2-1; 11 nucleotides line up with TRBD2. This CDR3 region has 16 residues. The V and J ends lost 6 bases and 2 bases, in that order; junction bases with no gene match: 6. The CDR3 here is CASRYSGRGTYNEQFF. The CDR3, as DNA: TGTGCCAGCAGGTATAGCGGGAGGGGGACCTACAATGAGCAGTTCTTC.

This clonotype was counted between two and nine times. The chain employs TRBV20-1 and TRBJ2-1, with 8 bases aligning to TRBD2. The V and J ends lost 4 bases and 5 bases, in that order; junction bases with no gene match: 19. The CDR3 sequence is 18 residues long. CDR1 and CDR2 from the germline V gene are DFQATT and SNEGSKA (reference sequence). CDR3: CSATDYSWGSGKDNEQFF. CDR3 sequence (DNA): TGCAGTGCTACCGATTACTCCTGGGGTAGCGGGAAAGACAATGAGCAGTTCTTC.

A few counts support this clonotype. V and J are TRBV5-1 and TRBJ2-1; a weak D match, TRBD1 (5 bases). Germline V lookup: CDR1 SGHRS, CDR2 YFSETQ. The germline V and J ends were trimmed by 3 bases and 7 bases, with 17 bases remaining between them. The CDR3 has 15 amino acids. This chain's CDR3 is CASSSTDPGLNEQFF. The CDR3, as DNA: TGCGCCAGCAGCTCCACCGATCCAGGGTTAAATGAGCAGTTCTTC.

In its sample, this clonotype was seen a few times. The chain uses TRBV4-1 and TRBJ2-1; 9 bases line up with TRBD2. J lost 4 bases, V lost 0 bases, and 4 bases had no gene match. There are 16 residues in the CDR3. Germline V gene data show CDR1 as MGHRA and CDR2 as YSYEKL. The CDR3 is CASSQDASGIYNEQFF. The CDR3, as DNA: TGCGCCAGCAGCCAAGATGCTAGCGGGATTTACAATGAGCAGTTCTTC.

J is TRBJ1-5 and V is TRBV12-3 or TRBV12-4; perhaps TRBD1 as D (5 bases). The V gene lost 7 bases and the J gene lost 7 bases, with 17 bases spanning the gap. The CDR3 is 14 amino acids. As DNA, the CDR3 is TGTGCCAGCACCCAAGGGGACTCCCGGCAGCCCCAGCATTTT. It codes for CASTQGDSRQPQHF.

The chain links TRBV12-3 or TRBV12-4 to TRBJ2-5, with 7 bases aligning to TRBD1. The CDR3 consists of 18 residues. Written as DNA, the CDR3 is TGTACCTTCAGTTTAGCTACGACAGGGCGAAAGTCCCAAGAGACCCAGTACTTC. This encodes CTFSLATTGRKSQETQYF.

The gene calls are TRBV20-1 and TRBJ2-1; 7 nucleotides align to TRBD2. Germline trimming cut 4 bases from V and 7 bases from J; bases unmatched to any gene: 13. Germline assignment: CDR1 DFQATT and CDR2 SNEGSKA (reference sequence). The CDR3 consists of 15 residues. Written as DNA, the CDR3 is TGCAGTGCTACAGATGGGACTAACCCGTGGAATGAGCAGTTCTTC. Protein sequence: CSATDGTNPWNEQFF.